The 2 T cell receptor beta chains presented below share a single source sample, sequenced in a study of cytomegalovirus exposure and HLA in healthy donors. The PCR had 60 Vbeta and 13 Jbeta primers. Libraries were prepared by immunoSEQ multiplex PCR; TCRdb keeps only in-frame clonotypes and omits some of them. The table records just over 150,000 clones, about 85% of them present only once. The sequenced sample was PBMCs. The receptors stem from a young woman in good health and CMV-seronegative.

V and J are TRBV29-1 and TRBJ2-7, with D possibly TRBD1 on 6 matching bases. This CDR3 is built from 15 residues. Trimming left V 2 bases short and J 3 bases short, with 17 bases between. CDR1 is SQVTM, CDR2 ANQGSEA, per germline. The chain's CDR3 is CSVETSRDTYYEQYF. The CDR3 bases are TGCAGCGTTGAAACCTCCCGGGACACCTACTACGAGCAGTACTTC.

This clone was detected once. The chain is built from TRBV7-9 and TRBJ2-7; TRBD1 matches 11 bases. Per germline, CDR1 SEHNR and CDR2 FQNEAQ (reference sequence). Losses at the gene ends were 11 bases for V and 1 base for J; bases not matched to a gene: 4. The CDR3 is 13 residues long. The CDR3 DNA sequence: TGTGCCTGCGGGACAGGGGGGTCCTACGAGCAGTACTTC. Translation: CACGTGGSYEQYF.